This T cell receptor (beta chain) came from a study of T cell repertoires in cytomegalovirus infection. At the level of the study: The public TCR beta signatures pointed to both CMV infection and matching HLA type. Study-wide results and caveats: HLA-C-restricted CMV-specific TCR beta clonotypes prevailed in the ex vivo response. Summed frequency of shared TCR beta families picked out CMV carriers who also had the relevant HLA.

Points on this clonotype: Its antigen is unknown. Relative to the germline gene, one junction end is altered; a read error may explain this.

CDR3 length: 13 residues. Germline assignment: CDR1 SEHNR and CDR2 FQNEAQ (reference sequence). From the reads, TCRdb called clonotypes with MiXCR, one entry per CDR3 protein. The data contain approximately 630,000 distinct CDR3 sequences, 20% to 25% of them singletons. The sample taken for sequencing was CD8+ T cells from PBMCs. The rearrangement links TRBV7-9 to TRBJ2-3; unclear D gene. The receptor comes from a human donor in good health (CMV status not recorded). Some clones in this sample may be carry-over from other donors' samples. This CDR3 is CASTLGITDTQYF. Written as DNA, the CDR3 is TGTGCCAGCACCTTAGGGATCACAGATACGCAGTATTTT.